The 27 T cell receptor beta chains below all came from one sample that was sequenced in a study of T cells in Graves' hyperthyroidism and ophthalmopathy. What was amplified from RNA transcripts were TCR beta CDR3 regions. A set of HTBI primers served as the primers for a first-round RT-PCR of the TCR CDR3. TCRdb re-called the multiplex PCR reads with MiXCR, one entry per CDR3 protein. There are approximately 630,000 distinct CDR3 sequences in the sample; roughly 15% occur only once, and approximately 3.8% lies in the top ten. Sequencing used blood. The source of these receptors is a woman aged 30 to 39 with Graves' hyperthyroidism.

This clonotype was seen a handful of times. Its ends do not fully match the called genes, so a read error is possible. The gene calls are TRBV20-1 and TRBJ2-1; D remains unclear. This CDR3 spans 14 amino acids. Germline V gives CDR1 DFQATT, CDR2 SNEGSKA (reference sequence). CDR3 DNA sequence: TGCAGTGCTAGAGACAGTAAGCTCCTGAATGAGCAGTCCTTC. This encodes CSARDSKLLNEQSF.

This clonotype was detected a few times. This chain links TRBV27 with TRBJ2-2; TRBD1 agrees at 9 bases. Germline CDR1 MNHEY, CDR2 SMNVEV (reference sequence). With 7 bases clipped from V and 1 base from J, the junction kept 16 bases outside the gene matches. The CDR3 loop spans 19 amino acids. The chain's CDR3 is CASKESGPPGQGNTGELFF. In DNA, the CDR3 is TGTGCCAGCAAGGAGAGCGGACCTCCGGGACAGGGGAACACCGGGGAGCTGTTTTTT.

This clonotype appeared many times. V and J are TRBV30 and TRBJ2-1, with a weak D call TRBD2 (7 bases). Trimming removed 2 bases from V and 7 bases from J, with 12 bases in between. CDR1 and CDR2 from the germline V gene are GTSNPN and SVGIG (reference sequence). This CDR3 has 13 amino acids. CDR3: CAWSRGASNEQFF. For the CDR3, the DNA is TGTGCCTGGAGTCGGGGGGCCTCGAATGAGCAGTTCTTC.

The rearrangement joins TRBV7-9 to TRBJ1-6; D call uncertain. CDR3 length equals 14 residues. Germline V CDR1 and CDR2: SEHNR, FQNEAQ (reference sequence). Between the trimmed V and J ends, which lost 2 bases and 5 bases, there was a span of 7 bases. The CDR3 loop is CASSLPADNSPLHF. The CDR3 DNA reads TGTGCCAGCAGCTTACCGGCAGATAATTCACCCCTCCACTTT.

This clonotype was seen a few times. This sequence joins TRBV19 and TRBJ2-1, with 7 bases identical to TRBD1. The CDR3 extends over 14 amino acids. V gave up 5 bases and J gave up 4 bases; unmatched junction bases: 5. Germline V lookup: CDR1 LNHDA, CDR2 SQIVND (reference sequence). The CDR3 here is CASSATGSYNEQFF. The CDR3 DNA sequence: TGTGCCAGTAGTGCGACAGGGAGTTACAATGAGCAGTTCTTC. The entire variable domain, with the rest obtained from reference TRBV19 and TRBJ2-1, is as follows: DGGITQSPKYLFRKEGQNVTLSCEQNLNHDAMYWYRQDPGQGLRLIYYSQIVNDFQKGDIAEGYSVSREKKESFPLTVTSAQKNPTAFYLCASSATGSYNEQFFGPGTRLTVL.

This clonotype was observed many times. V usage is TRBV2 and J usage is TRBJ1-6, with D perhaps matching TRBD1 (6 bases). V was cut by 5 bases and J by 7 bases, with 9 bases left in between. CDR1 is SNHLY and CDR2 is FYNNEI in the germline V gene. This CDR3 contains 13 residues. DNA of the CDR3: TGTGCCAGCAGTACAGGGTACAATTCACCCCTCCACTTT. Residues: CASSTGYNSPLHF.

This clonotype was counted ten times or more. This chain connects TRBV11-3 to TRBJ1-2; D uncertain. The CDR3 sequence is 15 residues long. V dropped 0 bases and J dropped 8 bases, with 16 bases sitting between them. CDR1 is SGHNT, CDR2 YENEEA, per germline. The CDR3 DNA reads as TGTGCCAGCAGCTTAGACCAGACACGGAGCCAGGGCTACACCTTC. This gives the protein CASSLDQTRSQGYTF. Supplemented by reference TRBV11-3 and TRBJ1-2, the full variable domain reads EAGVVQSPRYKIIEKKQPVAFWCNPISGHNTLYWYLQNLGQGPELLIRYENEEAVDDSQLPKDRFSAERLKGVDSTLKIQPAELGDSAVYLCASSLDQTRSQGYTFGSGTRLTVV.

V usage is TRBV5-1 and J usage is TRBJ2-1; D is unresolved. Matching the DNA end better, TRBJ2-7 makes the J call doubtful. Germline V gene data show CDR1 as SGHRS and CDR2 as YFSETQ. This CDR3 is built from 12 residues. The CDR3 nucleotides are TGCGCCAGCAGCTTGGGGTACAATGAGCAGTACTTC. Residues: CASSLGYNEQYF.

CDR3 sequence reads: CASRQGIGEQYF. The CDR3 DNA reads TGTGCCAGCAGGCAGGGTATTGGGGAGCAGTACTTC. V gene TRBV2 combines with J gene TRBJ2-7; possibly TRBD1 for D (5 bases). Germline CDR1 is SNHLY and CDR2 is FYNNEI. The CDR3 length is 12 residues. V was pared by 6 bases and J by 7 bases, with 13 bases between.

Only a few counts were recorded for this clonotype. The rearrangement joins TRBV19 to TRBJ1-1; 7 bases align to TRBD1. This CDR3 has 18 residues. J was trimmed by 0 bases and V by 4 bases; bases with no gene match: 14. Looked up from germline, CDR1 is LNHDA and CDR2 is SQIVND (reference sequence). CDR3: CASSTHSTGPGLNTEAFF. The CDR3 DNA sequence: TGTGCCAGTAGTACCCACTCGACAGGGCCAGGGCTGAACACTGAAGCTTTCTTT.

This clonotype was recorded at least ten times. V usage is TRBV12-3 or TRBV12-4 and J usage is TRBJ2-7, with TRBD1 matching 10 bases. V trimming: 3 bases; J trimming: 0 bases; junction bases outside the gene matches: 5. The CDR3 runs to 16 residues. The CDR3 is CASSLGTGDLSYEQYF. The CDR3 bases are TGTGCCAGCAGTTTGGGGACAGGGGACCTCTCCTACGAGCAGTACTTC.

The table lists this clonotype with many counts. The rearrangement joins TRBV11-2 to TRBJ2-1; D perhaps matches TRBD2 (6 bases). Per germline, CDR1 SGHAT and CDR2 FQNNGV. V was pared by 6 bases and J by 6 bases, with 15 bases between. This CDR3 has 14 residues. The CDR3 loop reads CASSSTRTVNEQFF. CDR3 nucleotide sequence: TGTGCCAGCAGTTCGACTAGGACGGTCAATGAGCAGTTCTTC.

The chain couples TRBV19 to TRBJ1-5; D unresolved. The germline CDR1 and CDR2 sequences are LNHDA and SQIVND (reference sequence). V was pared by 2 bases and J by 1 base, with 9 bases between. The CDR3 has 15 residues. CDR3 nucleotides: TGTGCCAGTAGTATAATGACGAGGAGCAATCAGCCCCAGCATTTT. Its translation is CASSIMTRSNQPQHF. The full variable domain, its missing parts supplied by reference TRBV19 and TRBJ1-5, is DGGITQSPKYLFRKEGQNVTLSCEQNLNHDAMYWYRQDPGQGLRLIYYSQIVNDFQKGDIAEGYSVSREKKESFPLTVTSAQKNPTAFYLCASSIMTRSNQPQHFGDGTRLSIL.

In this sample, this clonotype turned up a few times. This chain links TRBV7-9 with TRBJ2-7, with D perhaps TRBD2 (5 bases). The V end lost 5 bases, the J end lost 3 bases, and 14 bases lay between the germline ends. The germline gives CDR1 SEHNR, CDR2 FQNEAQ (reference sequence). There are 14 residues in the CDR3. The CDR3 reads CASSKVGGFYEQYF. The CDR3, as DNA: TGTGCCAGCAGCAAAGTGGGCGGGTTCTACGAGCAGTACTTC.

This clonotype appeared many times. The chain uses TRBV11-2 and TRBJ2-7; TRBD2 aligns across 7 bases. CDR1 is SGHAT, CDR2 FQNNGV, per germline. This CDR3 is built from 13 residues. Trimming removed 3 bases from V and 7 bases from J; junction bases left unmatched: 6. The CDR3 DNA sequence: TGTGCCAGCAGCTTGATACTAGCGCGAGAGCAGTACTTC. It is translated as CASSLILAREQYF.

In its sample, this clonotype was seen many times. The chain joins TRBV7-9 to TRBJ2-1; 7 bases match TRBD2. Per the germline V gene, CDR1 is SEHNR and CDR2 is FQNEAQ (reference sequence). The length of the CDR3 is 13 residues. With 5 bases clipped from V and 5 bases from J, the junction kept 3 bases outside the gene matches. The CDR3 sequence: CASSVGLNNEQFF. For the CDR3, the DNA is TGTGCCAGCAGCGTGGGACTAAACAATGAGCAGTTCTTC.

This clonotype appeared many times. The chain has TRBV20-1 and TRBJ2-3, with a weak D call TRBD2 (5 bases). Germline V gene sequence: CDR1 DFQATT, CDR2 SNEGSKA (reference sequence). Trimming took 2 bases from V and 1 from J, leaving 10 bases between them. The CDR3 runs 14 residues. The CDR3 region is CSARRRVRTDTQYF. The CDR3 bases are TGCAGTGCTAGAAGGCGGGTCCGCACAGATACGCAGTATTTT.

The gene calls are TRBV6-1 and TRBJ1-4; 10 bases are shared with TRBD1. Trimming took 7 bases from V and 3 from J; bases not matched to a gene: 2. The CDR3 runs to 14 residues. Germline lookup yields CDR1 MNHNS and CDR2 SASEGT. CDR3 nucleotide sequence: TGTGCCAGCACCGGGACAGGGGCTAATGAAAAACTGTTTTTT. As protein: CASTGTGANEKLFF.

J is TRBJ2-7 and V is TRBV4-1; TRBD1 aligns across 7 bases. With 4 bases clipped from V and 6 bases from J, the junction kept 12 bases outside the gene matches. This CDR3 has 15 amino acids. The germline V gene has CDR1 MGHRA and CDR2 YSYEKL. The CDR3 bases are TGCGCCAGCAGCCCCCGCCGGGACAGAACTCCCGAGCAGTACTTC. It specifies CASSPRRDRTPEQYF.

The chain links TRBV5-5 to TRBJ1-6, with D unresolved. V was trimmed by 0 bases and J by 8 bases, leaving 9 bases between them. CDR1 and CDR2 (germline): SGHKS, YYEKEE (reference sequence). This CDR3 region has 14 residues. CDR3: CASSLATTDSPLHF. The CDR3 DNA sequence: TGTGCCAGCAGCTTGGCTACCACAGATTCACCCCTCCACTTT. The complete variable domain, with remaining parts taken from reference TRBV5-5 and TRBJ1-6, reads DAGVTQSPTHLIKTRGQQVTLRCSPISGHKSVSWYQQVLGQGPQFIFQYYEKEERGRGNFPDRFSARQFPNYSSELNVNALLLGDSALYLCASSLATTDSPLHFGNGTRLTVT.

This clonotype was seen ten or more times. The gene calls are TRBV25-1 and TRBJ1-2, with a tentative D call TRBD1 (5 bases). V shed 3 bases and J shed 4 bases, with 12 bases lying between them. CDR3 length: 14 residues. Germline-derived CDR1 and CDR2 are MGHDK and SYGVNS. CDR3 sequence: CASSDQGLFYGYTF. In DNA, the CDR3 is TGTGCCAGCAGTGATCAGGGTCTCTTCTATGGCTACACCTTC.

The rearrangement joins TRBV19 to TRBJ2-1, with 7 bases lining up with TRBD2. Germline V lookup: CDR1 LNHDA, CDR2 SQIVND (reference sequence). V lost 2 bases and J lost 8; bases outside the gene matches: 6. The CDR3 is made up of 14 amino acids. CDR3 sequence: CASSIQGTSDEQFF. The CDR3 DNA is TGTGCCAGTAGTATACAGGGAACTAGCGATGAGCAGTTCTTC.

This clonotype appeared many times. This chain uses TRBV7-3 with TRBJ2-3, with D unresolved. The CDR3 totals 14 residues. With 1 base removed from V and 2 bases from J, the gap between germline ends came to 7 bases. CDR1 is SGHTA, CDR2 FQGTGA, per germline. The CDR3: CASSLNTITDTQYF. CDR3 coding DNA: TGTGCCAGCAGCTTAAATACCATCACAGATACGCAGTATTTT. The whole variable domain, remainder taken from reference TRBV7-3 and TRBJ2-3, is GAGVSQTPSNKVTEKGKYVELRCDPISGHTALYWYRQSLGQGPEFLIYFQGTGAADDSGLPNDRFFAVRPEGSVSTLKIQRTERGDSAVYLCASSLNTITDTQYFGPGTRLTVL.

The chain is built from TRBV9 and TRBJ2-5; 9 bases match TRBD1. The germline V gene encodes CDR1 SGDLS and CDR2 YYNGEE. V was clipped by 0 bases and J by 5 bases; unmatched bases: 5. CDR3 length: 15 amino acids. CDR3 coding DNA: TGTGCCAGCAGCGTAGATTCCACAGGGGGCGAGACCCAGTACTTC. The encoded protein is CASSVDSTGGETQYF.

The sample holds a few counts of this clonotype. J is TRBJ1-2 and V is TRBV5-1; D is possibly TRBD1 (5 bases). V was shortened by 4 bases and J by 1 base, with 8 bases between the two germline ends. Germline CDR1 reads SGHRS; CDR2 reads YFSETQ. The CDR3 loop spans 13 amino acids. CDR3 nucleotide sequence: TGCGCCAGCAGCGATGGGGGTAACTATGGCTACACCTTC. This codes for CASSDGGNYGYTF.

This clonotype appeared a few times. CDR3 bases: TGTGCCAGCAGCTTAGGGCGACTAGCGGGAGGAGTGGAGACCCAGTACTTC. This codes for CASSLGRLAGGVETQYF. The chain is built from TRBV7-8 and TRBJ2-5; TRBD2 matches at 13 bases. The CDR3 extends over 17 amino acids. Looked up from germline, CDR1 is SGHVS and CDR2 is FQNEAQ. With 1 base clipped from V and 5 bases from J, the junction kept 7 bases outside the gene matches.

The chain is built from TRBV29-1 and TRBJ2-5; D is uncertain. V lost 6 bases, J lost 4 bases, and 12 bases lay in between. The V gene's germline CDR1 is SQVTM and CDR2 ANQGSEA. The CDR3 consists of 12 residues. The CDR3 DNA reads TGCAGCGTCTCCGGATGGGGAGAGACCCAGTACTTC. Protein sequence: CSVSGWGETQYF.